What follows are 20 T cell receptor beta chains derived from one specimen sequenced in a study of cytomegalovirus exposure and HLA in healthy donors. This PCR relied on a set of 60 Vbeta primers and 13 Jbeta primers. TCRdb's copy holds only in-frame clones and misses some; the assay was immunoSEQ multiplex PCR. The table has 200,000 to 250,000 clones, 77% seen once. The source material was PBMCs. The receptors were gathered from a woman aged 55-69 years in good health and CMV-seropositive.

Written as DNA, the CDR3 is TGTGCCACCGCCGGGACGGAGGGGGAAAAACTGTTTTTT. This encodes CATAGTEGEKLFF. The rearrangement uses TRBV19 and TRBJ1-4, with D tentatively TRBD1 (5 bases). V was trimmed by 10 bases and J by 8 bases, leaving 17 bases between them. There are 13 residues in the CDR3. Germline CDR1 LNHDA, CDR2 SQIVND (reference sequence).

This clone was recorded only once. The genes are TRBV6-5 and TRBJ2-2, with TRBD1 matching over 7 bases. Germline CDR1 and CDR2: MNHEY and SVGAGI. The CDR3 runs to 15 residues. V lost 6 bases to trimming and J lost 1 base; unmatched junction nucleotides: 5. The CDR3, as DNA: TGTGCCAGCAGCCCGGGACAGTTGAACACCGGGGAGCTGTTTTTT. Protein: CASSPGQLNTGELFF.

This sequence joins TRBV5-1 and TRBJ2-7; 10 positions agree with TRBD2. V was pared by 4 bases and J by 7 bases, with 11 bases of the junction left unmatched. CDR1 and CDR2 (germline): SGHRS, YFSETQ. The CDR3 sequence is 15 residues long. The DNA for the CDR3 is TGCGCCAGCAGCAGGGGGTTAGCGGGAGGTGGAGAGCAGTACTTC. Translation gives CASSRGLAGGGEQYF.

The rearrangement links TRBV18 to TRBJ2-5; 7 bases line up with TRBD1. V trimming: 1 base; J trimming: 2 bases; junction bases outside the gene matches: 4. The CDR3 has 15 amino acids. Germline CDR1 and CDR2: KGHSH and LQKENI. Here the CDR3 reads CASSPQGQPQETQYF. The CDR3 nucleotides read TGTGCCAGCTCACCACAGGGACAGCCTCAAGAGACCCAGTACTTC.

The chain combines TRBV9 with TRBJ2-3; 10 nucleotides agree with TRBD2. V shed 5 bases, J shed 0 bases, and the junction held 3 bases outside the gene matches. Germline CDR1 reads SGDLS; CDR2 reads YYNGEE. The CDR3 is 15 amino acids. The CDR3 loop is CASSLAGVSTDTQYF. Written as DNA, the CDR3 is TGTGCCAGCAGTCTAGCGGGAGTAAGCACAGATACGCAGTATTTT.

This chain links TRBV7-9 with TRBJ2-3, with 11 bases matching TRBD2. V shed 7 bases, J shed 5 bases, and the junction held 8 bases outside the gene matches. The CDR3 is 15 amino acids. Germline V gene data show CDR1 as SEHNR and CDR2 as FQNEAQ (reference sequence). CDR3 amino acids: CASKSLAGARDTQYF. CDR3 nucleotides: TGTGCCAGCAAATCACTAGCGGGAGCTCGAGATACGCAGTATTTT.

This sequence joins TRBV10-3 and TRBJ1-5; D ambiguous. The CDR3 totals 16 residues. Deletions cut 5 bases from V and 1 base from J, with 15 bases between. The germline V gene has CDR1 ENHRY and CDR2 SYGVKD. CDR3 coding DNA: TGTGCCATCAGTCCGACACCTTCCGGCAGCAATCAGCCCCAGCATTTT. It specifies CAISPTPSGSNQPQHF.

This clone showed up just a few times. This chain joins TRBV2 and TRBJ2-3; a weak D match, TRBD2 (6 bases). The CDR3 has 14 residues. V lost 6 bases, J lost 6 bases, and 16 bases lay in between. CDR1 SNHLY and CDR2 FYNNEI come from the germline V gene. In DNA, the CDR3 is TGTGCCAGCAGGCGACTAGAGAGCCTGGATACGCAGTATTTT. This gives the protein CASRRLESLDTQYF.

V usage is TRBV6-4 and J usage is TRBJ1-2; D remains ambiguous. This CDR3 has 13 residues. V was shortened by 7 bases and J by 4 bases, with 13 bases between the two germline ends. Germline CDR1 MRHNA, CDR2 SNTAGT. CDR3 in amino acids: CASKKASGYGYTF. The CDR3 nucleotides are TGTGCCAGCAAGAAGGCGAGCGGCTATGGCTACACCTTC.

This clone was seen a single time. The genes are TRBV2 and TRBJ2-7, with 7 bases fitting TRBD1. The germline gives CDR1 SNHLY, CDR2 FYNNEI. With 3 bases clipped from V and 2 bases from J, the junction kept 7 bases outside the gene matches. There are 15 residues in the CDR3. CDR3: CASSEETGPAYEQYF. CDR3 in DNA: TGTGCCAGCAGTGAGGAGACAGGGCCCGCCTACGAGCAGTACTTC. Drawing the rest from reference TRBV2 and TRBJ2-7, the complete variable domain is EPEVTQTPSHQVTQMGQEVILRCVPISNHLYFYWYRQILGQKVEFLVSFYNNEISEKSEIFDDQFSVERPDGSNFTLKIRSTKLEDSAMYFCASSEETGPAYEQYFGPGTRLTVT.

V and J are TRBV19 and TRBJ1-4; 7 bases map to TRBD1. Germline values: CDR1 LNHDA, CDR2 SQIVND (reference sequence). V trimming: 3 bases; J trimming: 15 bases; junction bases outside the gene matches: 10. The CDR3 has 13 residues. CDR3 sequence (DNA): TGTGCCAGTAGTATGGTCGACAGGGCGTCAGTGTTTTTT. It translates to CASSMVDRASVFF.

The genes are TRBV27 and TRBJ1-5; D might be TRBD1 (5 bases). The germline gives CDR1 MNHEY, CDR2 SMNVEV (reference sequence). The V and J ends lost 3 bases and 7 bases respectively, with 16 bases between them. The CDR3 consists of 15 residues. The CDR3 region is CASSFEGKGNQPQHF. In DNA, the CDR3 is TGTGCCAGCAGTTTCGAAGGGAAGGGGAACCAGCCCCAGCATTTT.

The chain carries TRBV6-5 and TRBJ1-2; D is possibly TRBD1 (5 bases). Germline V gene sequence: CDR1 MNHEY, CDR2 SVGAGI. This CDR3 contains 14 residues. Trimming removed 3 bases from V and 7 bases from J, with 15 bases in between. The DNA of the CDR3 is TGTGCCAGCAGTTATTCCAGGGTGGACGGTGGCTACACCTTC. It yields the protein CASSYSRVDGGYTF.

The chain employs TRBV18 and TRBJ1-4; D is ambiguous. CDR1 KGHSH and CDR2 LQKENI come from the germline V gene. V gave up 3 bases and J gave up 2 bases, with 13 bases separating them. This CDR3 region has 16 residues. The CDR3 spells CASSPTLVVTNEKLFF. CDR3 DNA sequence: TGTGCCAGCTCACCGACTCTAGTTGTCACTAATGAAAAACTGTTTTTT.

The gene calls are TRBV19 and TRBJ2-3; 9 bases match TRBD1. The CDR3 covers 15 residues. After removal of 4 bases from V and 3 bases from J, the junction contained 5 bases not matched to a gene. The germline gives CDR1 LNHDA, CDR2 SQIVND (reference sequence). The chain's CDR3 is CASSTSGQGTDTQYF. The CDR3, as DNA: TGTGCCAGTAGTACTTCGGGACAGGGAACAGATACGCAGTATTTT. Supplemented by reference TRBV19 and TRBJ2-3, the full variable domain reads DGGITQSPKYLFRKEGQNVTLSCEQNLNHDAMYWYRQDPGQGLRLIYYSQIVNDFQKGDIAEGYSVSREKKESFPLTVTSAQKNPTAFYLCASSTSGQGTDTQYFGPGTRLTVL.

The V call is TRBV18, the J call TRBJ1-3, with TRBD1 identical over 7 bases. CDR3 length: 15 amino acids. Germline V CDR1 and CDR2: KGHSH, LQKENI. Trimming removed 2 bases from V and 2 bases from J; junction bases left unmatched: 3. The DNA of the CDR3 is TGTGCCAGCTCACCAAAGGGGGCTACTGGAAACACCATATATTTT. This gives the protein CASSPKGATGNTIYF. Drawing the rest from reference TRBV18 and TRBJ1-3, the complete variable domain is NAGVMQNPRHLVRRRGQEARLRCSPMKGHSHVYWYRQLPEEGLKFMVYLQKENIIDESGMPKERFSAEFPKEGPSILRIQQVVRGDSAAYFCASSPKGATGNTIYFGEGSWLTVV.

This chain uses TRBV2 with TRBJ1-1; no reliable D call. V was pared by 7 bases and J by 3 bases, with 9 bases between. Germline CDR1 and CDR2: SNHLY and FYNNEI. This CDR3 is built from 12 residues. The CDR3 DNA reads TGTGCCAGCAAGGAGGATTACACTGAAGCTTTCTTT. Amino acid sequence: CASKEDYTEAFF.

The CDR3 sequence is CASSLGAGGPETQYF. Written as DNA, the CDR3 is TGTGCCAGCAGCTTAGGGGCGGGGGGGCCGGAGACCCAGTACTTC. The chain carries TRBV7-2 and TRBJ2-5; 9 bases fit TRBD2. CDR3 length equals 15 residues. In germline, CDR1 is SGHTA, CDR2 FQGNSA. Germline trimming cut 1 base from V and 5 bases from J; bases unmatched to any gene: 5.

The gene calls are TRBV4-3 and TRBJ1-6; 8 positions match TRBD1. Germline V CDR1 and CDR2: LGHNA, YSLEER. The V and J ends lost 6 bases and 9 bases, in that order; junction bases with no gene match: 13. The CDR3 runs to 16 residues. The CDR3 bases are TGCGCCAGCAGTCAAAGAAGTGGACAGGGTTTTTCACCCCTCCACTTT. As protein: CASSQRSGQGFSPLHF.

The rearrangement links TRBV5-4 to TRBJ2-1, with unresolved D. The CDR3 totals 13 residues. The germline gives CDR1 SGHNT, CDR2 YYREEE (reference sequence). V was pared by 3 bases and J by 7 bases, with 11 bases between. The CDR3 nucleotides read TGTGCCAGCAGCTCGGTAGCTGGGAATGAGCAGTTCTTC. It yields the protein CASSSVAGNEQFF.